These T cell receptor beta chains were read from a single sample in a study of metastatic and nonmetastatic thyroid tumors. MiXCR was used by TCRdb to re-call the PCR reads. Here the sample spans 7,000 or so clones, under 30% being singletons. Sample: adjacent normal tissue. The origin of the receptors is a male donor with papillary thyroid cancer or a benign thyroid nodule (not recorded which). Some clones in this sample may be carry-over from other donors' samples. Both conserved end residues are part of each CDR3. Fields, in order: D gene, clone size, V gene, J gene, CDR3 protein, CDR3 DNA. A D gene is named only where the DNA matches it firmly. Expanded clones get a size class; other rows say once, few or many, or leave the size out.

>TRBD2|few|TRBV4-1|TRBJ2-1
CASSQPRRGRNEQFF
TGCGCCAGCAGCCAACCAAGGCGGGGGAGAAATGAGCAGTTCTTC
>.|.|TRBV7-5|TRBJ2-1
CISVPDIIGRVRGSYNEQFF
.
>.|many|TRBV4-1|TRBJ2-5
CASSQDDLIGEETQYF
TGCGCCAGCAGCCAAGATGATCTGATTGGGGAAGAGACCCAGTACTTC
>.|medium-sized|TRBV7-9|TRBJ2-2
CASSLFWNNPNTGELFF
TGTGCCAGCAGCTTATTTTGGAACAATCCCAACACCGGGGAGCTGTTTTTT
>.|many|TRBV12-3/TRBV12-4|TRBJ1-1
CASSLSAEAFF
TGTGCCAGCAGTCTCAGCGCTGAAGCTTTCTTT
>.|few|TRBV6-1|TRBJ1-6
CASNISPGSSPLHF
TGTGCCAGTAATATCTCTCCGGGAAGTTCACCCCTCCACTTT
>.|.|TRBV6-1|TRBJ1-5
CASSRGGSYGNQPQHF
TGTGCCAGCAGTAGGGGGGGGAGTTATGGCAATCAGCCCCAGCATTTT
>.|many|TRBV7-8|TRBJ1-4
CASSIEGLAGPSGEKLFF
TGTGCCAGCAGCATAGAGGGGCTTGCCGGGCCCTCGGGTGAAAAACTGTTTTTT
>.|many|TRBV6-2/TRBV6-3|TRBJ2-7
CASSYSRGEQYF
TGTGCCAGCAGTTACTCGAGGGGCGAGCAGTACTTC
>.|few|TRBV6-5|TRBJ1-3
CASSYIVTPVNTIYF
TGTGCCAGCAGTTACATCGTGACCCCTGTAAACACCATATATTTT
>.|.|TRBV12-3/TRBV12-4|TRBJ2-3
CASSFRADTQYF
TGCGCCAGCAGTTTCAGGGCAGATACGCAGTATTTT
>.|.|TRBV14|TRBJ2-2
CASSQYTRVAGAGELFF
TGTGCCAGCAGCCAATATACGCGGGTGGCCGGGGCCGGGGAGCTGTTTTTT
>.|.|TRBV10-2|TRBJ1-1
CASSRGPEAFF
TGCGCCAGCAGTCGAGGGCCTGAAGCTTTCTTT
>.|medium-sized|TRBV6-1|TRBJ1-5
CASSQKPRGGQPQHF
TGTGCCAGCAGTCAAAAGCCAAGGGGAGGTCAGCCCCAGCATTTT
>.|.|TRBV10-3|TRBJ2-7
CANSLEGGPSEQYF
TGTGCCAACTCCCTTGAGGGGGGGCCCTCGGAGCAGTACTTC
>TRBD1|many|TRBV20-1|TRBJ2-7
CSARGEQGAWYEQYF
TGCAGTGCTAGAGGGGAACAGGGGGCATGGTACGAGCAGTACTTC
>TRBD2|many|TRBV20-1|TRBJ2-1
CSAIGGRANNEQFF
TGCAGTGCTATTGGGGGGAGGGCCAACAATGAGCAGTTCTTC
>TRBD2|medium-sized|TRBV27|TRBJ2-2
CASSLYSGTSLPQELFF
TGTGCCAGCAGTTTATACTCTGGGACTAGCCTCCCGCAAGAGCTGTTTTTT
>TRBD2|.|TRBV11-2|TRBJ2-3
CASSLRGAQAASTQYF
TGTGCCAGCAGCCTGCGGGGGGCCCAGGCAGCATCGACGCAGTATTTT
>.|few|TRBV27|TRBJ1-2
CASSLAVGYGYTF
TGTGCCAGCAGTTTGGCAGTGGGCTATGGCTACACCTTC
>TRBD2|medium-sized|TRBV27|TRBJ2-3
CASSWGGADTQYF
TGTGCCAGCAGTTGGGGGGGGGCAGATACGCAGTATTTT
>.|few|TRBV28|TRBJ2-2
CASSFSWLGELSF
TGTGCCAGCAGTTTTAGCTGGTTAGGGGAGCTGTCTTTT
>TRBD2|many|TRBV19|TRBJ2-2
CASSIFWTRQTTGELFF
TGTGCCAGTAGTATCTTTTGGACTAGGCAGACCACCGGGGAGCTGTTTTTT
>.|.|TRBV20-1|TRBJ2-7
CSARGTEGGGGFSYEQYF
TGCAGTGCTAGAGGGACAGAGGGTGGCGGGGGTTTCTCCTACGAGCAGTACTTC
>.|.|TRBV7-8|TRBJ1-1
CASSPHAGNTEAFF
TGTGCCAGCAGCCCCCATGCGGGTAACACTGAAGCTTTCTTT
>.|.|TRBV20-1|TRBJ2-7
CSAKQGAGGSYEQYF
TGCAGTGCTAAACAGGGGGCGGGAGGCTCCTACGAGCAGTACTTC
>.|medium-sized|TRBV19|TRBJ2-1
CASSISGGENNEQFF
TGTGCCAGTAGTATTAGTGGCGGGGAAAACAATGAGCAGTTCTTC
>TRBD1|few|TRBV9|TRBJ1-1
CASSIHRGGPGNTEAFF
TGTGCCAGCAGCATCCACAGGGGCGGTCCGGGGAACACTGAAGCTTTCTTT
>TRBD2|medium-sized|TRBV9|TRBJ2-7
CASSVGGDEQYF
TGTGCCAGCAGCGTGGGGGGGGACGAGCAGTACTTC
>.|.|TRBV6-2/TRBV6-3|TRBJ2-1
CASSYHPQVAPGSYNEQFF
TGTGCCAGCAGTTACCATCCCCAGGTCGCACCTGGGTCCTACAATGAGCAGTTCTTC
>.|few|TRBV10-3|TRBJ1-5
CAISDGNLNQPQHF
TGTGCCATCAGTGACGGGAACCTTAATCAGCCCCAGCATTTT
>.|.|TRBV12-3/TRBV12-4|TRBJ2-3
CASSFVGGLGTDTQYF
TGTGCCAGCAGTTTTGTGGGGGGCTTGGGCACAGATACGCAGTATTTT
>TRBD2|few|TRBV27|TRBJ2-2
CASSLFVSSSGGANTGELFF
TGTGCCAGCAGTTTATTCGTCAGTTCTAGCGGGGGAGCGAACACCGGGGAGCTGTTTTTT
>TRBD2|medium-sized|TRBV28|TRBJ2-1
CASSLGLAFDNEQFF
TGTGCCAGCAGCTTGGGACTAGCGTTCGACAATGAGCAGTTCTTC
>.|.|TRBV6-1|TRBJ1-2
CASSGFDYGYTF
TGTGCCAGCAGTGGCTTTGACTATGGCTACACCTTC
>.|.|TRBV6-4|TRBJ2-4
CASSQQNIRYF
TGTGCCAGCAGCCAACAAAACATTCGGTACTTC
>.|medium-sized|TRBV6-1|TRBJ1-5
CATAPSRGASQHF
TGTGCCACTGCCCCATCCCGCGGGGCTTCCCAGCATTTT
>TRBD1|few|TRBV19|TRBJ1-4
CASWNRGNEKLVF
TGTGCCAGCTGGAACAGGGGTAATGAAAAACTGGTTTTT
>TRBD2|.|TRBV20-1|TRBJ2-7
CSAPRTTGGYYEQYF
TGCAGTGCCCCCCGTACAACGGGGGGTTACTACGAGCAGTACTTC
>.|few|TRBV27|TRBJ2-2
CASSLWGGLGANTGELFF
TGTGCCAGCAGTCTTTGGGGCGGATTGGGGGCAAACACCGGGGAGCTGTTTTTT
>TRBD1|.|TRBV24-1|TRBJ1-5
CATSDLDRGNQPQHF
TGTGCCACCAGTGATTTGGACAGGGGCAATCAGCCCCAGCATTTT
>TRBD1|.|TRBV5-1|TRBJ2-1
CASSLEDRGNEQFF
TGCGCCAGCAGCTTGGAGGACAGGGGTAATGAGCAGTTCTTC
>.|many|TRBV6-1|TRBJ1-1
CASSPPPRTNTEAFF
TGTGCCAGCTCACCCCCTCCCCGCACGAACACTGAAGCTTTCTTT
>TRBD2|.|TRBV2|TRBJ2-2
CASSWPGGDGELFF
TGTGCCAGCAGTTGGCCGGGGGGTGACGGGGAGCTGTTTTTT
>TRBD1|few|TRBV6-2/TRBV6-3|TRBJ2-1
CASSLGTASYNEQFF
TGTGCCAGCAGTTTGGGGACAGCTTCCTACAATGAGCAGTTCTTC
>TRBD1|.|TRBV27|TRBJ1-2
CASSFTGGSGYTF
TGTGCCAGCAGTTTTACAGGGGGCTCTGGCTACACCTTC
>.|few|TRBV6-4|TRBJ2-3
CASSDSGAGDTQYF
TGTGCCAGCAGTGACTCAGGGGCGGGAGATACGCAGTATTTT
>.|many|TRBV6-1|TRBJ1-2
CASSEIGGEDYGYTF
TGTGCCAGCAGTGAAATCGGAGGGGAAGATTATGGCTACACCTTC